This TCR beta chain was recovered during a study of shared T cell receptors in the human thymus. This CDR3 has 18 amino acids. Germline CDR1 and CDR2: LNHDA and SQIVND (reference sequence). V gave up 4 bases and J gave up 0 bases; unmatched junction bases: 12. Assay: immunoSEQ multiplex PCR; the TCRdb copy retains only in-frame clones and omits some. The sample shows roughly 500,000 clones, about 80% of them seen only once. The sample was also linked to a second study, of human thymus T cells. That source adds: It looked as if thymic and blood repertoires used V and J genes in a biased way. As related research reported, thymic repertoires overlapped highly among unrelated individuals.

V gene TRBV19 combines with J gene TRBJ2-3; TRBD1 matches 8 bases. The sample comprised thymocytes. This sequence was found in a boy under two years old with a congenital heart defect. The CDR3 bases are TGTGCCAGTAGTACCCGACAGGGGTGGAACTCTAGCACAGATACGCAGTATTTT. Translating gives CASSTRQGWNSSTDTQYF.